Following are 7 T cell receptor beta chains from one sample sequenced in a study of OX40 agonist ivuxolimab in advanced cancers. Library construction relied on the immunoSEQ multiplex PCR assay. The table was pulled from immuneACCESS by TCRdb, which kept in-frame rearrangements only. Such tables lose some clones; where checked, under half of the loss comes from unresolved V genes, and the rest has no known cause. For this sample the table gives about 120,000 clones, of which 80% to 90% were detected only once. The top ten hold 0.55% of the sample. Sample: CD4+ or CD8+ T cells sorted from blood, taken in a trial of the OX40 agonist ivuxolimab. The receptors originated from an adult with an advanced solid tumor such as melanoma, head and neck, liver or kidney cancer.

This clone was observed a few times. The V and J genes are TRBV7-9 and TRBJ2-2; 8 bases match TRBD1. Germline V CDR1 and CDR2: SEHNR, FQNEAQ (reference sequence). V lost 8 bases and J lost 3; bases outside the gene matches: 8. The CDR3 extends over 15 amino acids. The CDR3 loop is CASLGQVLYTGELFF. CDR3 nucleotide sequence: TGTGCCAGCTTGGGACAGGTTCTATACACCGGGGAGCTGTTTTTT.

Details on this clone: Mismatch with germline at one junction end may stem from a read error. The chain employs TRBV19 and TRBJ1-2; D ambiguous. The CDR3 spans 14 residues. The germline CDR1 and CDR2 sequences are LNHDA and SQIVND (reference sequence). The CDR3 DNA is TGTGTCAGTAGTATCCAAGTAGCTAACTATGGCTACACCTTC. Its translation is CVSSIQVANYGYTF.

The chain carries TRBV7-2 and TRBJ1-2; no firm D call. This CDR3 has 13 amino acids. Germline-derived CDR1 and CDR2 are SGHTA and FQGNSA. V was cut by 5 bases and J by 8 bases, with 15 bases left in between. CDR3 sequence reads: CASSAQRTAGYTF. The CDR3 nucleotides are TGTGCCAGCAGCGCCCAACGGACGGCGGGCTACACCTTC.

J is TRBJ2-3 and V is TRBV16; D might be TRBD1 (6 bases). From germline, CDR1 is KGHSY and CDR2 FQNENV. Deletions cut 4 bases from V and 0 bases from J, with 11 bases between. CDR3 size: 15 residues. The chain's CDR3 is CASSLQGISTDTQYF. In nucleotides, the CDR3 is TGTGCCAGCAGCCTACAGGGTATAAGCACAGATACGCAGTATTTT.

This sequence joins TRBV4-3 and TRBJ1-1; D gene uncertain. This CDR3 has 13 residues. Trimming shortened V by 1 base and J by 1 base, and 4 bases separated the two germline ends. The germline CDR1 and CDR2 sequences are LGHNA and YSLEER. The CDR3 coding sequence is TGCGCCAGCAGCCAAGTGAGGAACACTGAAGCTTTCTTT. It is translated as CASSQVRNTEAFF.

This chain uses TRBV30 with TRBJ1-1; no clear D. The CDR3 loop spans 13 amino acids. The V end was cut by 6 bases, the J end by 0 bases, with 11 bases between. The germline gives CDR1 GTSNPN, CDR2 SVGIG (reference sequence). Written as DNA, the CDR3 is TGTGCCTGTAAGAAGCTAGTGAACACTGAAGCTTTCTTT. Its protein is CACKKLVNTEAFF.

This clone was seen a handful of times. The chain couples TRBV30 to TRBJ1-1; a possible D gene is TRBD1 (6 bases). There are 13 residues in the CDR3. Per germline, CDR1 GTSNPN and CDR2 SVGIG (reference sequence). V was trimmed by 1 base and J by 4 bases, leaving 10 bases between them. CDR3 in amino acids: CAWSAQGGTEAFF. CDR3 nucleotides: TGTGCCTGGAGTGCGCAAGGGGGCACTGAAGCTTTCTTT. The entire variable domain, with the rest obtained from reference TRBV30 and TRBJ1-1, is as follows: SQTIHQWPATLVQPVGSPLSLECTVEGTSNPNLYWYRQAAGRGLQLLFYSVGIGQISSEVPQNLSASRPQDRQFILSSKKLLLSDSGFYLCAWSAQGGTEAFFGQGTRLTVV.